The 23 T cell receptor beta chains below come from one sample, sequenced in a study of CD8 T cells in Susac syndrome. Random hexamers were used to reverse transcribe 0.5 to 1 ug of RNA. TCRdb fed the immunoSEQ multiplex PCR reads into MiXCR, producing one record per CDR3 protein. The table records about 84,000 distinct CDR3 sequences, 95% to 97% of them present only once. The sequencing sample was made of CD8+ T cells from PBMCs. Receptors originate from a human donor with Susac syndrome.

The V and J genes are TRBV3-1 and TRBJ2-1; 10 nucleotides match TRBD2. The ends lost 8 bases at V and 3 bases at J; junction bases unmatched: 4. The CDR3 is 14 amino acids. Germline V CDR1 and CDR2: LGHDT, YNNKEL (reference sequence). CDR3 bases: TGTGCCAGCTATGCTAGCGGGAGCTACAATGAGCAGTTCTTC. Its protein is CASYASGSYNEQFF.

This chain uses TRBV6-6 with TRBJ2-7; no firm D call. CDR1 is MNHNY and CDR2 is SVGAGI in the germline V gene (reference sequence). V lost 0 bases and J 2 bases, leaving 14 bases between the germline ends. The CDR3 has 16 residues. CDR3 nucleotide sequence: TGTGCCAGCAGTTACTCCCGGCAGAAGGAACCCTACGAGCAGTACGTC. It is translated as CASSYSRQKEPYEQYV.

The genes are TRBV30 and TRBJ2-7, with D perhaps being TRBD1 or TRBD2 (6 bases each). The CDR3 has 13 residues. Germline CDR1 GTSNPN, CDR2 SVGIG (reference sequence). Deletions cut 4 bases from V and 0 bases from J, with 10 bases between. The CDR3 region has the DNA TGTGCCTGGACGGGGGCCAGCTCCTACGAGCAGTACTTC. Its protein is CAWTGASSYEQYF.

The J gene is TRBJ2-3, the V gene TRBV3-1; 11 positions match TRBD2. The V gene's germline CDR1 is LGHDT and CDR2 YNNKEL (reference sequence). The CDR3 extends over 16 amino acids. V lost 4 bases and J lost 0; bases outside the gene matches: 3. The CDR3 coding sequence is TGTGCCAGCAGCCCAGGGACTAGCGGTAGCACAGATACGCAGTATTTT. It translates to CASSPGTSGSTDTQYF.

A single count supports this clonotype. The chain has TRBV7-9 and TRBJ2-5; D gene ambiguous. This CDR3 contains 12 residues. The germline gives CDR1 SEHNR, CDR2 FQNEAQ (reference sequence). Trimming pared 0 bases from V and 7 bases from J, leaving 6 bases between. Written as DNA, the CDR3 is TGTGCCAGCAGCTTAGCAGGGTCGACCCAGTACTTC. It translates to CASSLAGSTQYF.

The chain couples TRBV14 to TRBJ2-1, with unresolved D. Trimming stripped 4 bases from V and 10 bases from J, with 14 bases between. CDR3 length: 13 amino acids. Germline CDR1 is SGHDN and CDR2 is FVKESK. The CDR3 protein is CASSPANSAEQFF. DNA of the CDR3: TGTGCCAGCAGCCCTGCTAATAGTGCCGAGCAGTTCTTC.

This chain links TRBV20-1 with TRBJ2-3; the D is unclear. This CDR3 spans 12 amino acids. The germline V gene encodes CDR1 DFQATT and CDR2 SNEGSKA (reference sequence). Trimming stripped 4 bases from V and 1 base from J, with 6 bases between. In nucleotides, the CDR3 is TGCAGTGCTAAGTTAGGCACAGATACGCAGTATTTT. This sequence encodes CSAKLGTDTQYF.

The genes are TRBV6-5 and TRBJ1-1; perhaps TRBD1 as D (5 bases). V shed 0 bases and J shed 6 bases, with 8 bases lying between them. This CDR3 has 13 residues. Looked up from germline, CDR1 is MNHEY and CDR2 is SVGAGI. CDR3 region: CASSYSGAAEAFF. The CDR3 DNA is TGTGCCAGCAGTTACTCTGGGGCTGCTGAAGCTTTCTTT.

The chain uses TRBV20-1 and TRBJ1-1; D ambiguous. V was shortened by 3 bases and J by 2 bases, with 10 bases between the two germline ends. This CDR3 is built from 13 residues. Per germline, CDR1 DFQATT and CDR2 SNEGSKA (reference sequence). CDR3 protein: CSARGDLNTEAFF. The CDR3 DNA sequence: TGCAGTGCTAGGGGCGATCTCAACACTGAAGCTTTCTTT.

This rearrangement joins TRBV29-1 to TRBJ2-1; tentative D call: TRBD2 (6 bases). Per the germline V gene, CDR1 is SQVTM and CDR2 is ANQGSEA. V lost 7 bases and J 8 bases, leaving 21 bases between the germline ends. The CDR3 sequence is 14 residues long. As DNA, the CDR3 is TGCAGCGCCGCCGGGACTCTGAGGGAGTATGAGCAGTTCTTC. Amino acid sequence: CSAAGTLREYEQFF.

CDR3 region: CAWVRTGGPSEAFF. DNA for the CDR3: TGTGCCTGGGTCAGGACAGGGGGCCCCTCCGAAGCTTTCTTT. The chain combines TRBV30 with TRBJ1-1; TRBD1 matches 11 bases. Germline CDR1 and CDR2: GTSNPN and SVGIG (reference sequence). The J segment lost 8 bases and the V segment lost 5 bases, leaving 10 bases of the junction unmatched. This CDR3 region has 14 residues. Together with reference TRBV30 and TRBJ1-1, the CDR3 gives the full variable domain: SQTIHQWPATLVQPVGSPLSLECTVEGTSNPNLYWYRQAAGRGLQLLFYSVGIGQISSEVPQNLSASRPQDRQFILSSKKLLLSDSGFYLCAWVRTGGPSEAFFGQGTRLTVV.

This chain connects TRBV5-1 to TRBJ1-1; a weak D match, TRBD1 (6 bases). This CDR3 spans 13 amino acids. Germline CDR1 is SGHRS and CDR2 is YFSETQ. V lost 2 bases, J lost 5 bases, and 10 bases lay in between. CDR3 loop: CASSLRGQTEAFF. The CDR3 DNA reads as TGCGCCAGCAGCTTACGGGGACAAACTGAAGCTTTCTTT.

The rearrangement joins TRBV7-9 to TRBJ1-5; possibly TRBD1 for D (5 bases). The germline gives CDR1 SEHNR, CDR2 FQNEAQ (reference sequence). The V and J ends lost 5 bases and 2 bases respectively, with 10 bases between them. This CDR3 has 14 amino acids. CDR3 bases: TGTGCCAGCAGCGCCGGGGGGGGCAATCAGCCCCAGCATTTT. It codes for CASSAGGGNQPQHF.

V is TRBV30 and J is TRBJ2-1; D is unresolved. V was shortened by 0 bases and J by 0 bases, with 9 bases between the two germline ends. The germline V gene encodes CDR1 GTSNPN and CDR2 SVGIG (reference sequence). CDR3 length equals 15 residues. The CDR3 spells CAWSVQESSYNEQFF. Here the CDR3 DNA reads TGTGCCTGGAGTGTACAAGAGAGCTCCTACAATGAGCAGTTCTTC.

This chain connects TRBV14 to TRBJ2-5; perhaps D is TRBD1 or TRBD2 (5 bases each). Trimming cost V 0 bases and J 0 bases, with 14 bases left between them. This CDR3 comprises 17 residues. CDR1 and CDR2 (germline): SGHDN, FVKESK. The CDR3 spells CASSQDEGRYDQETQYF. The CDR3 DNA reads as TGTGCCAGCAGCCAAGATGAGGGGCGATATGACCAAGAGACCCAGTACTTC. Full variable domain (missing parts from reference TRBV14 and TRBJ2-5): EAGVTQFPSHSVIEKGQTVTLRCDPISGHDNLYWYRRVMGKEIKFLLHFVKESKQDESGMPNNRFLAERTGGTYSTLKVQPAELEDSGVYFCASSQDEGRYDQETQYFGPGTRLLVL.

The rearrangement uses TRBV28 and TRBJ2-1; no reliable D call. Germline V gives CDR1 MDHEN, CDR2 SYDVKM. This CDR3 is 12 amino acids long. Trimming shortened V by 0 bases and J by 9 bases, and 6 bases separated the two germline ends. The CDR3 sequence: CASSLWAIEQFF. The CDR3 coding sequence is TGTGCCAGCAGTTTATGGGCGATTGAGCAGTTCTTC.

This clonotype was detected only once. The chain joins TRBV6-2 or TRBV6-3 to TRBJ2-7; a weak D match, TRBD1 (5 bases). With 0 bases removed from V and 2 bases from J, the gap between germline ends came to 17 bases. The germline gives CDR1 MNHEY, CDR2 SVGEGT. The CDR3 totals 17 residues. The CDR3 DNA reads TGTGCCAGCAGTTACTCGAATTGGGGCTTCCTAGCCTACGAGCAGTACGTC. It encodes CASSYSNWGFLAYEQYV.

The rearrangement links TRBV19 to TRBJ2-1, with 7 bases lining up with TRBD1. Germline assignment: CDR1 LNHDA and CDR2 SQIVND (reference sequence). This CDR3 is built from 13 residues. J was trimmed by 3 bases and V by 8 bases; bases with no gene match: 4. The CDR3 reads CASCRGFYNEQFF. CDR3 DNA sequence: TGTGCCAGTTGCAGGGGGTTCTACAATGAGCAGTTCTTC. The variable domain in full, with the rest retrieved from reference TRBV19 and TRBJ2-1, is DGGITQSPKYLFRKEGQNVTLSCEQNLNHDAMYWYRQDPGQGLRLIYYSQIVNDFQKGDIAEGYSVSREKKESFPLTVTSAQKNPTAFYLCASCRGFYNEQFFGPGTRLTVL.

The chain is built from TRBV28 and TRBJ2-7; possible D gene TRBD1, 5 bases. The CDR3 extends over 11 amino acids. Trimming took off 6 bases at V and 5 bases at J, with 8 bases between the two ends. Germline CDR1 MDHEN, CDR2 SYDVKM. This CDR3 is CASRDMDEQYF. The CDR3 DNA reads TGTGCCAGCAGGGACATGGACGAGCAGTACTTC. Full variable domain (remainder filled in from reference TRBV28 and TRBJ2-7): DVKVTQSSRYLVKRTGEKVFLECVQDMDHENMFWYRQDPGLGLRLIYFSYDVKMKEKGDIPEGYSVSREKKERFSLILESASTNQTSMYLCASRDMDEQYFGPGTRLTVT.

This rearrangement joins TRBV5-4 to TRBJ2-3; 7 bases align to TRBD2. The V and J ends lost 4 bases and 6 bases, in that order; junction bases with no gene match: 8. The CDR3 sequence is 14 residues long. Germline V lookup: CDR1 SGHNT, CDR2 YYREEE (reference sequence). The DNA for the CDR3 is TGTGCCAGCAGCCACTGGGAGGGCGGCGATACGCAGTATTTT. Encoded protein: CASSHWEGGDTQYF.

The chain is built from TRBV12-3 or TRBV12-4 and TRBJ2-3; D is possibly TRBD1 (5 bases). V was shortened by 5 bases and J by 5 bases, with 14 bases between the two germline ends. This CDR3 is 14 amino acids long. CDR3 region: CASSPTGRGDTQYF. The CDR3 DNA follows: TGTGCCAGCAGTCCCACCGGAAGGGGAGATACGCAGTATTTT.

The J gene is TRBJ2-5, the V gene TRBV14, with 7 bases that match TRBD2. CDR1 SGHDN and CDR2 FVKESK come from the germline V gene. After removal of 0 bases from V and 4 bases from J, the junction contained 5 bases not matched to a gene. CDR3 size: 15 residues. Written as DNA, the CDR3 is TGTGCCAGCAGCCAAGAGGGGGTAGCGGGAGAGACCCAGTACTTC. This gives the protein CASSQEGVAGETQYF. The full variable domain, completed using reference TRBV14 and TRBJ2-5, is EAGVTQFPSHSVIEKGQTVTLRCDPISGHDNLYWYRRVMGKEIKFLLHFVKESKQDESGMPNNRFLAERTGGTYSTLKVQPAELEDSGVYFCASSQEGVAGETQYFGPGTRLLVL.

The chain links TRBV2 to TRBJ2-1, with a tentative D call TRBD1 (5 bases). Germline CDR1 and CDR2: SNHLY and FYNNEI. This CDR3 has 15 amino acids. Trimming left V 8 bases short and J 0 bases short, with 14 bases between. The chain's CDR3 is CASWGHLSSYNEQFF. In nucleotides, the CDR3 is TGTGCCAGCTGGGGCCACCTTAGCTCCTACAATGAGCAGTTCTTC. Complete variable domain (other parts from reference TRBV2 and TRBJ2-1): EPEVTQTPSHQVTQMGQEVILRCVPISNHLYFYWYRQILGQKVEFLVSFYNNEISEKSEIFDDQFSVERPDGSNFTLKIRSTKLEDSAMYFCASWGHLSSYNEQFFGPGTRLTVL.